This TCR beta chain was recovered during a study of T cells in localized non-small cell lung cancer. Study-wide findings and caveats: Greater blood T cell density accompanied longer overall survival. Appearances in adjacent lung were noted for a median approximately 50 of the top 100 tumor clones.

This table comes from immunoSEQ multiplex PCR, and its TCRdb copy is limited to in-frame clones, with some not included. Seen here are more than 45,000 clones, roughly 84% observed once, and the top ten hold about 18%. This clone was found once. The target antigen is unknown. From germline, CDR1 is DFQATT and CDR2 SNEGSKA (reference sequence). There are 11 residues in the CDR3. The sequences come from peripheral blood mononuclear cells, collected before any cancer treatment. The rearrangement uses TRBV20-1 and TRBJ2-4; unclear D gene. The receptor was isolated from a man aged 40 to 69 with stage III lung adenocarcinoma. The DNA of the CDR3 is TGCGCCACGCCTTTTAGAAACATTCAGTACTTC. The encoded protein is CATPFRNIQYF.